This entry lists 5 T cell receptor beta chains sequenced from one sample in a study of shared clonotypes between healthy human individuals. Profiling relied on immunoSEQ multiplex PCR, and the TCRdb table lists in-frame clones only, not all of them. This sample has millions of clones, with 85% to 95% found just once. Sequencing was done on a sample of naive CD4+ T cells sorted from blood. The sample's subset: CD45RA+ positively selected. The receptors derive from a man between 18 and 35 years old in good health.

The V and J genes are TRBV6-5 and TRBJ1-4; D gene ambiguous. Looked up from germline, CDR1 is MNHEY and CDR2 is SVGAGI. The CDR3 loop spans 12 amino acids. V was cut by 3 bases and J by 8 bases, with 7 bases left in between. The CDR3 bases are TGTGCCAGCAGTTATGGTGGGGAAAAACTGTTTTTT. It yields the protein CASSYGGEKLFF.

This clone was detected once. J is TRBJ1-5 and V is TRBV6-4; possible D gene TRBD1, 6 bases. The CDR3 extends over 17 amino acids. Germline V CDR1 and CDR2: MRHNA, SNTAGT. V lost 4 bases and J 1 base, leaving 17 bases between the germline ends. CDR3 in DNA: TGTGCCAGCAGTGCCCTTGCTGGGGGGCCGAGCAATCAGCCCCAGCATTTT. This sequence encodes CASSALAGGPSNQPQHF.

V usage is TRBV28 and J usage is TRBJ2-7, with 8 bases matching TRBD1. CDR1 MDHEN and CDR2 SYDVKM come from the germline V gene. Trimming at V came to 2 bases and at J to 3 bases, leaving 6 bases not matched to a gene. The CDR3 extends over 15 amino acids. The CDR3 is CASSLRGRGHYEQYF. The CDR3 DNA follows: TGTGCCAGCAGTTTAAGGGGCAGGGGGCACTACGAGCAGTACTTC.

As regards this clone: Additional DNA sequences in this sample encode the identical CDR3. The gene calls are TRBV5-1 and TRBJ2-3; 11 bases align to TRBD2. The germline V gene encodes CDR1 SGHRS and CDR2 YFSETQ. J lost 0 bases, V lost 3 bases, and 3 bases had no gene match. The CDR3 consists of 16 residues. CDR3 nucleotides: TGCGCCAGCAGCTGGGGGACTAGCGGTAGCACAGATACGCAGTATTTT. As protein: CASSWGTSGSTDTQYF.

The chain combines TRBV1 with TRBJ2-5; the table calls TRBD2, which could not be checked here. TRBV1 is annotated as a pseudogene. The CDR3 runs to 19 residues. The CDR3 DNA reads TGCACCAGCAGCCAACCTACCCCCCGACTAGCGGGTAGACAAGAGACCCAGTACTTC. Translating it yields CTSSQPTPRLAGRQETQYF.